The present T cell receptor (beta chain) was sequenced within a study of CD4+ T cells in melanoma. Produced via immunoSEQ multiplex PCR; TCRdb's table is partial and in-frame only. The sample consists of just over 14,000 clones, about 63% of them appearing once. General study points: Reportedly, melanoma neoantigen-specific CD4+ T cells showed varied differentiation states. A reported correlation linked neoantigen-specific CD4+ T cells to CD8+, macrophage and B cell function.

About this clone: Its target is not known.

Sample: cells from a culture (not recorded whether cultured in vitro). The TCR was taken from a human donor with melanoma.

DNA for the CDR3: TGTGCCAGCAGTACCCCGGGACAGCCCTACGAGCAGTACTTC. As protein: CASSTPGQPYEQYF. The rearrangement links TRBV6-1 to TRBJ2-7; 7 bases map to TRBD1. This CDR3 region has 14 residues. With V trimmed by 5 bases and J by 2 bases, 6 bases remained unmatched. Germline V gene sequence: CDR1 MNHNS, CDR2 SASEGT.